One and the same sample provided the 11 T cell receptor beta chains below, sequenced in a study of blood T cell repertoires in COVID-19. The assay was immunoSEQ multiplex PCR, and TCRdb's table has in-frame clones only and misses some. This table has approximately 170,000 clones, around 84% appearing once. The sample comprised peripheral blood. All receptors come from a woman aged 80 or older with acute or convalescent COVID-19.

The chain recombines TRBV3-1 (or the pseudogene TRBV3-2) with TRBJ1-1, with TRBD1 identical over 12 bases. This CDR3 contains 13 residues. V shed 1 base, J shed 10 bases, and the junction held 1 base outside the gene matches. Germline CDR1 LGHDT, CDR2 YNNKEL (reference sequence). The DNA of the CDR3 is TGTGCCAGCAGCCAAGGGGACAGGGGGCGAGCTTTCTTT. Its protein product is CASSQGDRGRAFF.

The V call is TRBV27, the J call TRBJ1-2; TRBD1 aligns across 9 bases. The CDR3 is 14 residues long. The germline V gene encodes CDR1 MNHEY and CDR2 SMNVEV (reference sequence). V lost 8 bases, J lost 8 bases, and 12 bases stayed unmatched. The CDR3 is CASHALTGQGGYTF. DNA for the CDR3: TGTGCCAGCCACGCCTTAACGGGACAGGGCGGCTACACCTTC.

This chain joins TRBV7-9 and TRBJ2-5; 9 bases are shared with TRBD1. The CDR3 totals 15 residues. Germline CDR1 is SEHNR and CDR2 is FQNEAQ (reference sequence). The ends lost 3 bases at V and 4 bases at J; junction bases unmatched: 6. CDR3 bases: TGTGCCAGCAGCTTGCCACAGGGGGCCGGAGAGACCCAGTACTTC. It encodes CASSLPQGAGETQYF.

This chain connects TRBV18 to TRBJ1-5, with 12 bases identical to TRBD1. CDR1 KGHSH and CDR2 LQKENI come from the germline V gene. The CDR3 consists of 18 residues. J lost 1 base, V lost 5 bases, and 9 bases had no gene match. CDR3 loop: CASSSGQGASISNQPQHF. The CDR3 DNA follows: TGTGCCAGCTCATCGGGACAGGGGGCGAGTATAAGCAATCAGCCCCAGCATTTT.

The chain links TRBV24-1 to TRBJ2-2, with a weak D call TRBD1 (6 bases). Germline CDR1 is KGHDR and CDR2 is SFDVKD. The CDR3 sequence is 15 residues long. Trimming removed 5 bases from V and 3 bases from J, with 12 bases in between. CDR3 sequence (DNA): TGTGCCACCAGTGCTGGGCAGGGGCACACCGGGGAGCTGTTTTTT. Translation: CATSAGQGHTGELFF.

V gene TRBV18 combines with J gene TRBJ1-5; D gene uncertain. The ends were cut back, 2 bases at V and 1 base at J, with 9 bases in the middle. The CDR3 is 15 residues long. Germline V gives CDR1 KGHSH, CDR2 LQKENI. The CDR3 DNA is TGTGCCAGCTCACCAAACACCCTGAGCAATCAGCCCCAGCATTTT. As protein: CASSPNTLSNQPQHF. The variable domain in full, with the rest retrieved from reference TRBV18 and TRBJ1-5, is NAGVMQNPRHLVRRRGQEARLRCSPMKGHSHVYWYRQLPEEGLKFMVYLQKENIIDESGMPKERFSAEFPKEGPSILRIQQVVRGDSAAYFCASSPNTLSNQPQHFGDGTRLSIL.

The chain couples TRBV18 to TRBJ1-2, with 10 nucleotides matching TRBD1. The junction had 3 bases not matched to a gene; V was cut back by 5 bases and J by 3 bases. This CDR3 is 14 amino acids long. Germline CDR1 and CDR2: KGHSH and LQKENI. CDR3 in DNA: TGTGCCAGCTCAACCGGGACAGGGGACTATGGCTACACCTTC. As protein: CASSTGTGDYGYTF. The full variable domain, completed using reference TRBV18 and TRBJ1-2, is NAGVMQNPRHLVRRRGQEARLRCSPMKGHSHVYWYRQLPEEGLKFMVYLQKENIIDESGMPKERFSAEFPKEGPSILRIQQVVRGDSAAYFCASSTGTGDYGYTFGSGTRLTVV.

The chain has TRBV29-1 and TRBJ1-2; the match to TRBD1 covers 9 bases. Per germline, CDR1 SQVTM and CDR2 ANQGSEA. V dropped 1 base and J dropped 4; count of bases not matched to a gene: 16. The CDR3 loop spans 18 amino acids. The CDR3 loop is CSVEAYRQGVEVVYGYTF. The CDR3, as DNA: TGCAGCGTTGAAGCCTACCGACAGGGGGTTGAGGTGGTCTATGGCTACACCTTC.

The V call is TRBV10-3, the J call TRBJ2-2, with D perhaps TRBD1 (6 bases). The CDR3 is 15 residues long. Germline V gives CDR1 ENHRY, CDR2 SYGVKD. The ends were cut back, 11 bases at V and 3 bases at J, with 19 bases in the middle. This CDR3 is CAAAWGRVDTGELFF. CDR3 in DNA: TGTGCCGCGGCGTGGGGGCGAGTGGACACCGGGGAGCTGTTTTTT.

The genes are TRBV4-1 and TRBJ2-7, with TRBD2 matching 7 bases. The J segment lost 4 bases and the V segment lost 0 bases, leaving 3 bases of the junction unmatched. Germline V CDR1 and CDR2: MGHRA, YSYEKL. The CDR3 has 14 residues. This CDR3 reads CASSQDRGLYEQYF. The CDR3 coding sequence is TGCGCCAGCAGCCAAGATAGGGGACTATACGAGCAGTACTTC.

The chain joins TRBV29-1 to TRBJ1-1, with a tentative D call TRBD1 (5 bases). CDR1 and CDR2 (germline): SQVTM, ANQGSEA. Trimming pared 7 bases from V and 3 bases from J, leaving 15 bases between. This CDR3 is 13 amino acids long. CDR3 nucleotides: TGCAGCGCCCTCCGCGGGGGGGACACTGAAGCTTTCTTT. This encodes CSALRGGDTEAFF.